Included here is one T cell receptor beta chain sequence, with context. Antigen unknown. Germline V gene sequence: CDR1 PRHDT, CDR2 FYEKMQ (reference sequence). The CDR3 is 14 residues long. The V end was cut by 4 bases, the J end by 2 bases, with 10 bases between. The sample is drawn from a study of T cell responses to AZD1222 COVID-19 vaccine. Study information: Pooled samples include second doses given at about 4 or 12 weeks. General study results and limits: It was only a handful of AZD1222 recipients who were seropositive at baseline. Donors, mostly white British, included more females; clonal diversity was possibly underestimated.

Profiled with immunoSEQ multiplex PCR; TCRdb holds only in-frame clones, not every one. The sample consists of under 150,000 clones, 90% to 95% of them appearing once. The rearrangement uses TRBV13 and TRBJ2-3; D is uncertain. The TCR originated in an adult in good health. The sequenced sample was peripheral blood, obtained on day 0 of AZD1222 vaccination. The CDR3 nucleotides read TGTGCCAGCAGCTCCTACCTGAACACAGATACGCAGTATTTT. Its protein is CASSSYLNTDTQYF.